The 15 T cell receptor beta chains presented below share a single source sample, sequenced in a study of prognosis after radiotherapy for stage I lung cancer. TCR beta CDR3 amplification from genomic DNA was performed by two-round multiplex PCR. Initially, in first-round PCR, primers specific to each TRBV and TRBJ gene were used. TCRdb analysed the multiplex PCR reads with MiXCR anew, one entry per CDR3 protein. The sample has about 13,000 distinct CDR3 sequences, 25% to 30% seen once. This sample comprised PBMCs, obtained before or after stereotactic body radiation therapy (not recorded which). Every receptor here comes from a donor over 45 with non-small cell lung cancer.

This clonotype has ten or more counts. This chain connects TRBV7-8 to TRBJ2-3; D is possibly TRBD2 (6 bases). The ends were cut back, 2 bases at V and 1 base at J, with 13 bases in the middle. Germline V gives CDR1 SGHVS, CDR2 FQNEAQ. This CDR3 region has 16 residues. This CDR3 is CASSLTGSRGTDTQYF. CDR3 nucleotide sequence: TGTGCCAGCAGCTTAACCGGGAGCCGGGGCACAGATACGCAGTATTTT.

This clonotype has a count of ten or more. The chain uses TRBV5-6 and TRBJ2-7; TRBD1 agrees at 9 bases. There are 14 residues in the CDR3. The V gene end was trimmed by 2 bases and the J gene end by 4 bases; junction bases not matched to a gene: 4. The germline V gene has CDR1 SGHDT and CDR2 YYEEEE. The CDR3, as DNA: TGTGCCAGCAGCTTTTGGGACAGGGTTTACGAGCAGTACTTC. It translates to CASSFWDRVYEQYF.

At least ten counts were recorded for this clonotype. V and J are TRBV5-1 and TRBJ2-7; D is unclear. CDR1 and CDR2 (germline): SGHRS, YFSETQ. V dropped 0 bases and J dropped 0 bases, with 4 bases sitting between them. This CDR3 contains 13 residues. In DNA form, the CDR3 reads TGCGCCAGCAGCTTGGCCTCCTCCTACGAGCAGTACTTC. Protein sequence: CASSLASSYEQYF.

This clonotype appeared many times. This chain uses TRBV25-1 with TRBJ1-1, with D tentatively TRBD1 (6 bases). From germline, CDR1 is MGHDK and CDR2 SYGVNS. Trimming stripped 5 bases from V and 1 base from J, with 14 bases between. This CDR3 has 15 amino acids. The CDR3 coding sequence is TGTGCCAGCAGTAACACAGGGTCGGGGAACACTGAAGCTTTCTTT. It translates to CASSNTGSGNTEAFF.

Within the sample, this clonotype is medium-sized (0.01 to 0.1%). The chain has TRBV20-1 and TRBJ1-2, with 10 bases matching TRBD1. The CDR3 runs 16 residues. V lost 4 bases, J lost 3 bases, and 11 bases stayed unmatched. CDR1 is DFQATT and CDR2 is SNEGSKA in the germline V gene (reference sequence). The CDR3 nucleotides are TGCAGTGCTACCCGACAGGGGGCGTCGAATTACTATGGCTACACCTTC. It encodes CSATRQGASNYYGYTF.

This clonotype came up many times. This chain links TRBV4-1 with TRBJ1-6; no definite D call. This CDR3 comprises 15 residues. Germline V gene data show CDR1 as MGHRA and CDR2 as YSYEKL. V was pared by 0 bases and J by 7 bases, with 10 bases between. CDR3 protein: CASSQDLISNSPLHF. DNA of the CDR3: TGCGCCAGCAGCCAAGATCTGATCTCGAATTCACCCCTCCACTTT.

This clonotype is labeled medium-sized. The rearrangement links TRBV5-1 to TRBJ2-1; D is unclear. The germline V and J ends were trimmed by 0 bases and 7 bases, with 8 bases remaining between them. CDR1 SGHRS and CDR2 YFSETQ come from the germline V gene. The CDR3 contains 13 residues. CDR3 amino acids: CASSLEPPNEQFF. In nucleotides, the CDR3 is TGCGCCAGCAGCTTGGAGCCACCTAATGAGCAGTTCTTC.

There are many counts of this clonotype. A much larger clone is a single base away; this may be a read error. This rearrangement joins TRBV5-1 to TRBJ1-1; the D gene is possibly TRBD1 (5 bases). The CDR3 extends over 13 amino acids. CDR1 and CDR2 (germline): SGHRS, YFSETQ. The V gene lost 5 bases and the J gene lost 3 bases, with 11 bases spanning the gap. In nucleotides, the CDR3 is TGCGCCAGCAGATTACAGGAGGACACTGAAGCTTTCTTT. Amino acids: CASRLQEDTEAFF.

This clonotype was seen many times. The chain combines TRBV20-1 with TRBJ1-4; D remains ambiguous. V gave up 3 bases and J gave up 5 bases, with 19 bases separating them. The CDR3 has 16 amino acids. Germline assignment: CDR1 DFQATT and CDR2 SNEGSKA (reference sequence). CDR3 residues: CSASPEHFRRNEKLFF. The CDR3 nucleotides read TGCAGTGCTAGCCCCGAACACTTTCGCAGGAATGAAAAACTGTTTTTT.

This clonotype came up many times. V usage is TRBV27 and J usage is TRBJ1-1, with a tentative D call TRBD1 (5 bases). The germline V gene encodes CDR1 MNHEY and CDR2 SMNVEV (reference sequence). The CDR3 spans 12 residues. Trimming removed 8 bases from V and 6 bases from J, with 13 bases in between. The CDR3 coding sequence is TGTGCCAGCGGCCTCCCGGGGGCTGAAGCTTTCTTT. The encoded protein is CASGLPGAEAFF.

This clonotype occurred many times. For the CDR3, the DNA is TGTGCCAGCAGCTCTCCGGGACTAGCGTCCAATGAGCAGTTCTTC. It encodes CASSSPGLASNEQFF. This chain joins TRBV5-4 and TRBJ2-1; 10 bases match TRBD2. V was clipped by 3 bases and J by 6 bases; unmatched bases: 6. The CDR3 totals 15 residues. Germline CDR1 is SGHNT and CDR2 is YYREEE (reference sequence).

In its sample, this clonotype was seen many times. V is TRBV18 and J is TRBJ2-7; 8 nucleotides match TRBD1. Germline values: CDR1 KGHSH, CDR2 LQKENI. This CDR3 comprises 19 residues. V shed 3 bases and J 0 bases; nucleotides not matched to a gene: 16. In DNA, the CDR3 is TGTGCCAGCTCACCGCAGACCCCTGGACAGGGATTCTCCTCCTACGAGCAGTACTTC. The encoded protein is CASSPQTPGQGFSSYEQYF.

About this clonotype itself: Just one base apart from a much larger clone, this may be a read error. V usage is TRBV6-1 and J usage is TRBJ1-2; 7 bases are shared with TRBD1. This CDR3 spans 16 amino acids. Germline trimming cut 7 bases from V and 6 bases from J; bases unmatched to any gene: 17. Germline V gene lookup returns CDR1 MNHNS and CDR2 SASEGT. The CDR3 sequence is CASTLRWYRGSDGYTF. The CDR3 DNA is TGTGCCAGCACCCTCAGGTGGTACAGGGGATCGGATGGCTACACCTTC.

Many counts were recorded for this clonotype. This chain uses TRBV4-1 with TRBJ1-6; 10 nucleotides agree with TRBD1. V was pared by 1 base and J by 9 bases, with 6 bases of the junction left unmatched. CDR3 size: 16 residues. Per the germline V gene, CDR1 is MGHRA and CDR2 is YSYEKL. The CDR3 sequence is CASSQGIGTGVSPLHF. For the CDR3, the DNA is TGCGCCAGCAGCCAAGGTATCGGGACAGGGGTTTCACCCCTCCACTTT.

Relative to its sample, this clonotype is medium-sized. V and J are TRBV27 and TRBJ2-3; either TRBD1 or TRBD2 may supply D (5 bases each). The germline V gene has CDR1 MNHEY and CDR2 SMNVEV (reference sequence). The CDR3 runs 15 residues. V lost 4 bases, J lost 0 bases, and 11 bases lay in between. CDR3 loop: CASSYRTHSTDTQYF. DNA of the CDR3: TGTGCCAGCAGTTACAGGACTCACAGCACAGATACGCAGTATTTT.